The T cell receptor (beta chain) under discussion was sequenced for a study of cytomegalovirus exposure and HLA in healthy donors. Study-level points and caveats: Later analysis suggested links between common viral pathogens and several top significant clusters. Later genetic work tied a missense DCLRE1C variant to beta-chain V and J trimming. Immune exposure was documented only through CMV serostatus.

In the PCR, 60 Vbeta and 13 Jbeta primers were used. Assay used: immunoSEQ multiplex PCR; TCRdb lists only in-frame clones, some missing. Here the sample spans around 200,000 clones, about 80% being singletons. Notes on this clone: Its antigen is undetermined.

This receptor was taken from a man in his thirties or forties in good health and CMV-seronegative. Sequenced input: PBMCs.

DNA of the CDR3: TGCGCCAGCAGCCAAGATCTGCGGAGTTCTAGCGGGAGGGCAAGCGATACGCAGTATTTT. Protein product: CASSQDLRSSSGRASDTQYF. The chain carries TRBV4-1 and TRBJ2-3; 12 bases are a match to TRBD2. V lost 0 bases to trimming and J lost 6 bases; unmatched junction nucleotides: 16. CDR1 and CDR2 from the germline V gene are MGHRA and YSYEKL. The CDR3 has 20 residues.